This TCR beta chain was identified in a study of T-cell reconstitution after alpha-beta-depleted transplantation in children. Study-wide points: Elevated TCRbeta diversity at day 60 was traced, in some patients, to surviving recipient T cells and thymic progenitors. Where alpha-beta T cells came from about two months after transplant was reportedly several hundred expanded graft clones. Diversity and T-cell counts at one year after transplant derived mostly from new T cells.

This clonotype was seen repeatedly, ten times or more. Its antigen is currently unknown. Unique molecular identifiers featured in how the TCRbeta library was prepared. Using its own MiXCR run on the PCR reads, TCRdb lists one record per CDR3 protein. The sample contains under 250,000 distinct CDR3 sequences, approximately 24% of which appear only once. There are 16 residues in the CDR3. The ends lost 4 bases at V and 3 bases at J; junction bases unmatched: 11. CDR1 and CDR2 (germline): DFQATT, SNEGSKA (reference sequence). This receptor was taken from a female patient between 2 and 15 years old who had a stem cell transplant for congenital amegakaryocytic thrombocytopenia, so the T cells may come from the graft donor. The sample was PBMCs, mostly from graft donor cells, taken 360 days after TCRalphabeta/CD19-depleted stem cell transplant. The J gene is TRBJ2-1, the V gene TRBV20-1; TRBD2 aligns across 8 bases. CDR3 in amino acids: CSAKVTGLGDYNEQFF. CDR3 bases: TGCAGTGCTAAAGTTACGGGACTAGGTGACTACAATGAGCAGTTCTTC.